The entry that follows covers one T cell receptor (beta chain) sequence. This sample is part of a study of blood T cell repertoires in COVID-19. In the study overall: From T cells, B-cell-depleted T cells, or PBMCs came the material, which was cDNA or gDNA.

Original data processing: Amplification of reference gene primers provided the estimated nucleated cell counts. Assay used: immunoSEQ multiplex PCR; TCRdb lists only in-frame clones, some missing. V and J calls and clone size are copied from that table; D and trimming were computed from the DNA. The table has more than 95,000 clones, about 81% seen once; the top ten hold 15% to 20%. The germline CDR1 and CDR2 sequences are MDHEN and SYDVKM. The length of the CDR3 is 12 residues. V was clipped by 1 base and J by 6 bases, with 6 bases between them. The chain recombines TRBV28 with TRBJ1-1; D unclear. The clonotype was recovered from an elderly man with acute or convalescent COVID-19. Source material: peripheral blood. The CDR3 reads CASSLLDSEAFF. The CDR3 DNA reads as TGTGCCAGCAGTTTATTGGACTCTGAAGCTTTCTTT.